The 28 T cell receptor beta chains reported below all come from one sample, sequenced in a study of blood T cell repertoires in COVID-19. Assay: immunoSEQ multiplex PCR; the TCRdb copy retains only in-frame clones and omits some. The sample carries some 250,000 clones, roughly 90% recorded once. Sequencing was performed on peripheral blood. The receptors originated from a young woman with acute or convalescent COVID-19.

This rearrangement joins TRBV21-1 to TRBJ2-1; the table's D call of TRBD1 was not tested on the DNA. TRBV21-1 is a documented pseudogene. This CDR3 comprises 14 residues. CDR3: CASSNGTTYNEQFF. Here the CDR3 DNA reads TGTGCCAGCAGCAACGGGACAACCTACAATGAGCAGTTCTTC.

This clone occurred once. The gene calls are TRBV11-3 and TRBJ2-1, with 9 nucleotides matching TRBD2. Germline V gene sequence: CDR1 SGHNT, CDR2 YENEEA. V trimming: 0 bases; J trimming: 4 bases; junction bases outside the gene matches: 4. The length of the CDR3 is 16 residues. CDR3 coding DNA: TGTGCCAGCAGCTTAGAATCAGCGGGAGGATACAATGAGCAGTTCTTC. Amino acid sequence: CASSLESAGGYNEQFF. Together with reference TRBV11-3 and TRBJ2-1, the CDR3 gives the full variable domain: EAGVVQSPRYKIIEKKQPVAFWCNPISGHNTLYWYLQNLGQGPELLIRYENEEAVDDSQLPKDRFSAERLKGVDSTLKIQPAELGDSAVYLCASSLESAGGYNEQFFGPGTRLTVL.

The gene calls are TRBV19 and TRBJ1-5; 11 positions agree with TRBD1. There are 17 residues in the CDR3. V was clipped by 5 bases and J by 0 bases; unmatched bases: 6. Germline V lookup: CDR1 LNHDA, CDR2 SQIVND (reference sequence). This CDR3 reads CASSRTGGGYSNQPQHF. As DNA, the CDR3 is TGTGCCAGTAGTCGGACAGGGGGCGGCTATAGCAATCAGCCCCAGCATTTT.

The chain is built from TRBV30 and TRBJ1-6; 8 bases are shared with TRBD1. This CDR3 spans 14 amino acids. CDR1 is GTSNPN and CDR2 is SVGIG in the germline V gene (reference sequence). With 3 bases clipped from V and 8 bases from J, the junction kept 6 bases outside the gene matches. CDR3 nucleotide sequence: TGTGCCTGGAGCCGACAGGGGAGAGATTCACCCCTCCACTTT. Residues: CAWSRQGRDSPLHF.

This chain connects TRBV29-1 to TRBJ1-1, with 8 bases fitting TRBD1. V shed 4 bases and J 0 bases; nucleotides not matched to a gene: 13. Germline CDR1 SQVTM, CDR2 ANQGSEA. CDR3 length equals 17 residues. The CDR3 here is CSVGSDRAGGMNTEAFF. CDR3 coding DNA: TGCAGCGTTGGATCGGACAGGGCAGGGGGTATGAACACTGAAGCTTTCTTT.

The chain carries TRBV5-5 and TRBJ2-3, with D possibly matching TRBD2 (6 bases). This CDR3 contains 17 residues. Germline V CDR1 and CDR2: SGHKS, YYEKEE (reference sequence). The V and J ends lost 2 bases and 0 bases respectively, with 16 bases between them. The DNA for the CDR3 is TGTGCCAGCAGCTTACTCGTTAGCGGAACTAGCACAGATACGCAGTATTTT. Its protein product is CASSLLVSGTSTDTQYF.

CDR3 DNA: TGTGCCAGCAGCCAATACAAGGACAGGGGAACCGGGGAGCTGTTTTTT. Encoded protein: CASSQYKDRGTGELFF. The chain links TRBV3-1 (or the pseudogene TRBV3-2) to TRBJ2-2, with 9 bases that match TRBD1. The length of the CDR3 is 16 residues. From germline, CDR1 is LGHDT and CDR2 YNNKEL (reference sequence). Germline trimming cut 2 bases from V and 5 bases from J; bases unmatched to any gene: 6.

J is TRBJ1-2 and V is TRBV5-1; no reliable D call. Germline CDR1 SGHRS, CDR2 YFSETQ. V lost 2 bases, J lost 4 bases, and 15 bases lay in between. The CDR3 sequence is 15 residues long. The CDR3 region has the DNA TGCGCCAGCAGCTTACAGATCTCGCAGACCTATGGCTACACCTTC. It specifies CASSLQISQTYGYTF. The complete variable domain, with remaining parts taken from reference TRBV5-1 and TRBJ1-2, reads KAGVTQTPRYLIKTRGQQVTLSCSPISGHRSVSWYQQTPGQGLQFLFEYFSETQRNKGNFPGRFSGRQFSNSRSEMNVSTLELGDSALYLCASSLQISQTYGYTFGSGTRLTVV.

V gene TRBV10-1 combines with J gene TRBJ2-1; no reliable D call. CDR3 size: 11 residues. Germline V gives CDR1 WNHNN, CDR2 SYGVQD (reference sequence). The V end was cut by 3 bases, the J end by 6 bases, with 3 bases between. CDR3 nucleotides: TGCGCCAGCAGTGACTTCAATGAGCAGTTCTTC. Its protein is CASSDFNEQFF.

The chain joins TRBV12-5 to TRBJ2-1; 8 nucleotides agree with TRBD1. The CDR3 runs 15 residues. CDR1 is LGHNT and CDR2 is FRNRAP in the germline V gene. With V trimmed by 5 bases and J by 1 base, 4 bases remained unmatched. The CDR3 sequence is CASGPGTGSYNEQFF. The DNA of the CDR3 is TGTGCTAGTGGTCCAGGGACAGGTTCCTACAATGAGCAGTTCTTC.

This clone has only one observation. This chain joins TRBV27 and TRBJ1-4; D gene uncertain. CDR3 length: 15 residues. CDR1 is MNHEY and CDR2 is SMNVEV in the germline V gene (reference sequence). V was trimmed by 0 bases and J by 3 bases, leaving 8 bases between them. The CDR3: CASSLSVAANEKLFF. Written as DNA, the CDR3 is TGTGCCAGCAGTTTATCCGTGGCCGCTAATGAAAAACTGTTTTTT.

Worth noting for this clone: Other DNA sequences from this sample encode an identical CDR3 as well. V and J are TRBV27 and TRBJ2-5, with TRBD1 as a possible D gene (7 bases). Germline V CDR1 and CDR2: MNHEY, SMNVEV (reference sequence). The CDR3 covers 14 residues. Trimming left V 8 bases short and J 1 base short, with 14 bases between. Here the CDR3 reads CASGRQGGQETQYF. DNA of the CDR3: TGTGCCAGCGGGCGACAGGGAGGCCAAGAGACCCAGTACTTC.

This chain joins TRBV24-1 and TRBJ2-3, with D tentatively TRBD1 (6 bases). CDR3 length: 14 amino acids. Deletions cut 3 bases from V and 7 bases from J, with 13 bases between. Looked up from germline, CDR1 is KGHDR and CDR2 is SFDVKD. The CDR3 region is CATSDNRDFHTQYF. The CDR3 region has the DNA TGTGCCACCAGTGATAACAGGGATTTTCATACGCAGTATTTT.

This clone was detected only once. The gene calls are TRBV25-1 and TRBJ2-5; unclear D gene. CDR3 length: 17 residues. Germline V gene lookup returns CDR1 MGHDK and CDR2 SYGVNS. V lost 0 bases and J 5 bases, leaving 19 bases between the germline ends. The CDR3 sequence: CASSEYSPRLQWETQYF. As DNA, the CDR3 is TGTGCCAGCAGTGAATATTCCCCCCGGCTACAGTGGGAGACCCAGTACTTC.

This rearrangement joins TRBV5-1 to TRBJ2-2, with D maybe TRBD2 (5 bases). Germline CDR1 SGHRS, CDR2 YFSETQ. The CDR3 has 14 amino acids. Trimming took 4 bases from V and 3 from J, leaving 10 bases between them. The CDR3 sequence: CASSRDYYTGELFF. In DNA form, the CDR3 reads TGCGCCAGCAGCCGAGACTATTACACCGGGGAGCTGTTTTTT. Filled out from reference TRBV5-1 and TRBJ2-2, the complete variable domain reads KAGVTQTPRYLIKTRGQQVTLSCSPISGHRSVSWYQQTPGQGLQFLFEYFSETQRNKGNFPGRFSGRQFSNSRSEMNVSTLELGDSALYLCASSRDYYTGELFFGEGSRLTVL.

V gene TRBV6-2 or TRBV6-3 combines with J gene TRBJ2-2; 10 positions match TRBD2. The CDR3 is made up of 15 amino acids. CDR1 is MNHEY, CDR2 SVGEGT, per germline. The J segment lost 3 bases and the V segment lost 4 bases, leaving 2 bases of the junction unmatched. In DNA form, the CDR3 reads TGTGCCAGCAGTTCTAGCGGGAGTTACACCGGGGAGCTGTTTTTT. Its protein product is CASSSSGSYTGELFF.

The CDR3 nucleotides are TGTGCCTGGAGGGGGAGGGGAGAGACCCAGTACTTC. Protein sequence: CAWRGRGETQYF. This sequence joins TRBV30 and TRBJ2-5; 7 bases fit TRBD2. V gave up 3 bases and J gave up 4 bases; unmatched junction bases: 2. This CDR3 is 12 amino acids long. The V gene's germline CDR1 is GTSNPN and CDR2 SVGIG (reference sequence).

This clone was seen a single time. This chain joins TRBV11-3 and TRBJ1-3; TRBD1 matches at 7 bases. Germline V lookup: CDR1 SGHNT, CDR2 YENEEA. This CDR3 has 14 amino acids. J was trimmed by 3 bases and V by 1 base; bases with no gene match: 0. The CDR3 here is CASSLGDSGNTIYF. As DNA, the CDR3 is TGTGCCAGCAGCTTAGGGGACAGTGGAAACACCATATATTTT.

This chain links TRBV21-1 with TRBJ2-1; the table assigns TRBD1, which was not confirmed against the DNA. TRBV21-1 is a pseudogene segment. CDR3 length: 11 amino acids. The DNA for the CDR3 is TGTGCCAGCAGCAAATCAGGGTTGCAGTTCTTC. Residues: CASSKSGLQFF.

This clone was picked up one time. The V call is TRBV9, the J call TRBJ2-5; D gene uncertain. The CDR3 has 17 residues. Deletions cut 0 bases from V and 0 bases from J, with 15 bases between. Germline assignment: CDR1 SGDLS and CDR2 YYNGEE. The CDR3 coding sequence is TGTGCCAGCAGCGTAGAGCCCCCATCCGAGTACCAAGAGACCCAGTACTTC. It is translated as CASSVEPPSEYQETQYF.

The chain couples TRBV19 to TRBJ1-2; 11 bases are shared with TRBD1. Germline V CDR1 and CDR2: LNHDA, SQIVND (reference sequence). V shed 7 bases and J 2 bases; nucleotides not matched to a gene: 6. This CDR3 comprises 15 residues. The CDR3 loop reads CASIRGQGGNYGYTF. CDR3 coding DNA: TGTGCCAGTATCCGGGGACAGGGGGGCAACTATGGCTACACCTTC.

V usage is TRBV7-8 and J usage is TRBJ2-2; D is ambiguous. The CDR3 runs 12 residues. Germline CDR1 and CDR2: SGHVS and FQNEAQ. The germline V and J ends were trimmed by 2 bases and 8 bases, with 6 bases remaining between them. CDR3 region: CASSLPRGELFF. The CDR3, as DNA: TGTGCCAGCAGCTTACCCCGGGGGGAGCTGTTTTTT. The entire variable domain, with the rest obtained from reference TRBV7-8 and TRBJ2-2, is as follows: GAGVSQSPRYKVAKRGQDVALRCDPISGHVSLFWYQQALGQGPEFLTYFQNEAQLDKSGLPSDRFFAERPEGSVSTLKIQRTQQEDSAVYLCASSLPRGELFFGEGSRLTVL.

In regard to this clone: Other DNA sequences in the sample encode the same CDR3. V usage is TRBV7-2 and J usage is TRBJ2-7; the D gene is possibly TRBD2 (6 bases). This CDR3 is built from 14 residues. Germline CDR1 reads SGHTA; CDR2 reads FQGNSA. Trimming removed 3 bases at V and 0 bases at J, with 9 bases between. In DNA form, the CDR3 reads TGTGCCAGCAGCTTGGGCGGGACCTCCTACGAGCAGTACTTC. The encoded protein is CASSLGGTSYEQYF.

This rearrangement joins TRBV24-1 to TRBJ2-1; the match to TRBD1 covers 7 bases. This CDR3 has 13 residues. Germline V gives CDR1 KGHDR, CDR2 SFDVKD. After removal of 9 bases from V and 3 bases from J, the junction contained 4 bases not matched to a gene. In DNA form, the CDR3 reads TGTGCCACCGGGACAGTTTACTACAATGAGCAGTTCTTC. It translates to CATGTVYYNEQFF.

V usage is TRBV6-5 and J usage is TRBJ2-5; 9 nucleotides align to TRBD2. The CDR3 totals 14 residues. Looked up from germline, CDR1 is MNHEY and CDR2 is SVGAGI. V gave up 5 bases and J gave up 5 bases; unmatched junction bases: 6. The CDR3 DNA reads TGTGCCAGCAGTCGGTCTAGCGGGAAGGAGACCCAGTACTTC. It is translated as CASSRSSGKETQYF.

This chain uses TRBV7-9 with TRBJ1-2; 7 bases are shared with TRBD1. The CDR3 sequence is 16 residues long. Germline CDR1 is SEHNR and CDR2 is FQNEAQ (reference sequence). V lost 4 bases, J lost 4 bases, and 12 bases stayed unmatched. The CDR3 loop reads CASSSAGTELLYGYTF. The CDR3 DNA sequence: TGTGCCAGCAGCTCAGCCGGGACAGAACTACTCTATGGCTACACCTTC.

This chain links TRBV4-2 with TRBJ1-5; weak D call: TRBD1 (5 bases). Looked up from germline, CDR1 is LGHNA and CDR2 is YNFKEQ. The V and J ends lost 1 base and 5 bases respectively, with 6 bases between them. This CDR3 region has 13 residues. The CDR3 DNA follows: TGTGCCAGCAGCCAAGGGGGCTATCAGCCCCAGCATTTT. Encoded protein: CASSQGGYQPQHF.

The chain links TRBV19 to TRBJ1-3, with TRBD1 matching over 10 bases. Trimming at V came to 5 bases and at J to 3 bases, leaving 4 bases not matched to a gene. From germline, CDR1 is LNHDA and CDR2 SQIVND (reference sequence). CDR3 length: 15 amino acids. DNA of the CDR3: TGTGCCAGTAGTTCTGACAGGGGGCTTGGAAACACCATATATTTT. Protein product: CASSSDRGLGNTIYF.